This is a list of T cell receptor beta chains from one sample in a study of cytomegalovirus exposure and HLA in healthy donors. Measured with immunoSEQ multiplex PCR; TCRdb has only the in-frame clones, and not every one. The profile shows about 150,000 clones, around 80% of them singletons. The source material was PBMCs. The receptors here all came from a man aged 30 to 39 in good health and CMV-seropositive. The CDR3 runs from the conserved cysteine through the conserved F or W. D genes are given only for firm matches. Only some rows state a clone size, as once, few, many or a class for expanded clones.

J: TRBJ1-1; D: TRBD1; V: TRBV28; size: NA; DNA: TGTGCCAGCAGTTTCCTAACCGGGACAGGGGTTGATGAAGCTTTCTTT; CDR3: CASSFLTGTGVDEAFF
J: TRBJ1-4; D: TRBD1; V: TRBV2; size: many; DNA: TGTGCCACCCGCCATAGGACAGGATCAACTAATGAAAAACTGTTTTTT; CDR3: CATRHRTGSTNEKLFF
J: TRBJ2-3; D: TRBD2; V: TRBV25-1; size: NA; DNA: TGTGCCAGCAGTGAATTGAGCGGGGGCCACGCAGATACGCAGTATTTT; CDR3: CASSELSGGHADTQYF
J: TRBJ2-1; D: TRBD2; V: TRBV5-1; size: NA; DNA: TGCGCCAGCAGCTTGACGGCGGGAGCCTACAATGAGCAGTTCTTC; CDR3: CASSLTAGAYNEQFF
J: TRBJ1-2; D: NA; V: TRBV19; size: NA; DNA: TGTGCCAGTAGTGGGGGGTGGTATCGATATGGCTACACCTTC; CDR3: CASSGGWYRYGYTF
J: TRBJ1-1; D: NA; V: TRBV6-6; size: NA; DNA: TGTGCCAGCAGTTACTCGCAGCGCACTGAAGCTTTCTTT; CDR3: CASSYSQRTEAFF
J: TRBJ2-1; D: NA; V: TRBV11-2; size: NA; DNA: TGTGCCAGCAGCTTAGCGGGGAATGAGCAGTTCTTC; CDR3: CASSLAGNEQFF
J: TRBJ2-7; D: TRBD2; V: TRBV5-1; size: once; DNA: TGCGCCAGCAGCCCGACTAGCGGGACCTACGAGCAGTACTTC; CDR3: CASSPTSGTYEQYF
J: TRBJ2-3; D: TRBD2; V: TRBV29-1; size: NA; DNA: TGCAGCGTTACCGGGACTACCGGCACAGATACGCAGTATTTT; CDR3: CSVTGTTGTDTQYF
J: TRBJ2-1; D: NA; V: TRBV5-4; size: NA; DNA: TGTGCCAGCAGCTATGGGGCGGACTCCTACAATGAGCAGTTCTTC; CDR3: CASSYGADSYNEQFF
J: TRBJ2-4; D: TRBD2; V: TRBV5-1; size: NA; DNA: TGCGCCAGCAGCTTGGGACTAGCGGGAGGAAACATTCAGTACTTC; CDR3: CASSLGLAGGNIQYF
J: TRBJ2-7; D: TRBD2; V: TRBV5-8; size: NA; DNA: TGTGCCACCGCCGGGACTAGCGGGAGGCCCGAGCAGTACTTC; CDR3: CATAGTSGRPEQYF
J: TRBJ2-3; D: NA; V: TRBV15; size: NA; DNA: TGTGCCACCAGCAGAGGGTGGCCCCCTAGCACAGATACGCAGTATTTT; CDR3: CATSRGWPPSTDTQYF
J: TRBJ2-2; D: NA; V: TRBV25-1; size: NA; DNA: TGTGCCAGCAGAGAACAGGTTACCGGGGAGCTGTTTTTT; CDR3: CASREQVTGELFF
J: TRBJ2-1; D: TRBD1; V: TRBV9; size: NA; DNA: TGTGCCAGCAGCGCCCCCCGGGACAGGACACTCAATGAGCAGTTCTTC; CDR3: CASSAPRDRTLNEQFF
J: TRBJ1-2; D: NA; V: TRBV25-1; size: few; DNA: TGTGCCAGCAGTGAATTTGGACTGGCCTATGGCTACACCTTC; CDR3: CASSEFGLAYGYTF
J: TRBJ2-1; D: TRBD1; V: TRBV6-4; size: once; DNA: TGTGCCAGCAGTGACCTTCTCCTCCGACAGGGGAGGAGGAATGAGCAGTTCTTC; CDR3: CASSDLLLRQGRRNEQFF
J: TRBJ2-2; D: TRBD1; V: TRBV5-6; size: NA; DNA: TGTGCCAGCAGCACTGACAGGGGGCGTGGCACCGGGGAGCTGTTTTTT; CDR3: CASSTDRGRGTGELFF
J: TRBJ2-7; D: NA; V: TRBV6-1; size: NA; DNA: TGTGCCAGCAATTATCTCCGACAGTCCTACGAGCAGTACTTC; CDR3: CASNYLRQSYEQYF
J: TRBJ2-7; D: TRBD1; V: TRBV5-1; size: NA; DNA: TGCGCCAGCAAAAATGGACAGGGGGCCTACGAGCAGTACTTC; CDR3: CASKNGQGAYEQYF
J: TRBJ2-3; D: NA; V: TRBV4-1; size: NA; DNA: TGCGCCAGCAGCCAGAACCCCTCGGGTCGCGGGGATACGCAGTATTTT; CDR3: CASSQNPSGRGDTQYF
J: TRBJ2-2; D: NA; V: TRBV7-3; size: NA; DNA: TGTGCCAGCAGTTCCTATACAGGGAACACCGGGGAGCTGTTTTTT; CDR3: CASSSYTGNTGELFF
J: TRBJ2-7; D: NA; V: TRBV5-1; size: NA; DNA: TGCGCCAGCAGCCTGACAGGCCGCTCCTACGAGCAGTACTTC; CDR3: CASSLTGRSYEQYF
J: TRBJ2-3; D: NA; V: TRBV18; size: NA; DNA: TGTGCCAGCTCACCAGGGGGCGGGAGCACAGATACGCAGTATTTT; CDR3: CASSPGGGSTDTQYF
J: TRBJ1-2; D: TRBD1; V: TRBV9; size: NA; DNA: TGTGCCAGCAGCACCGAGACAGGGAAATACTCCTACACCTTC; CDR3: CASSTETGKYSYTF
J: TRBJ2-5; D: NA; V: TRBV2; size: NA; DNA: TGTGCCAGTCCAGGGGTCCTAGCCGAAGAGACCCAGTACTTC; CDR3: CASPGVLAEETQYF
J: TRBJ2-3; D: TRBD2; V: TRBV18; size: NA; DNA: TGTGCCAGCTCACCAGTACTAGCGGGGGGACCTTACACAGATACGCAGTATTTT; CDR3: CASSPVLAGGPYTDTQYF
J: TRBJ2-3; D: NA; V: TRBV11-3; size: few; DNA: TGTGCCAGCAGCTCCCCCACGGGGGACCACTCAGATACGCAGTATTTT; CDR3: CASSSPTGDHSDTQYF
J: TRBJ1-1; D: NA; V: TRBV7-3; size: NA; DNA: TGTGCCAGCAGCTTCGTTGGGGGGTCAGGCACTGAAGCTTTCTTT; CDR3: CASSFVGGSGTEAFF
J: TRBJ1-2; D: NA; V: TRBV6-6; size: NA; DNA: TGTGCCAGCAGTAAGGACCGGAGGGGCTACACCTTC; CDR3: CASSKDRRGYTF
J: TRBJ1-1; D: TRBD1; V: TRBV6-1; size: NA; DNA: TGTGCCAGCAGTGACCTAGGGGACAGGGTGAACACTGAAGCTTTCTTT; CDR3: CASSDLGDRVNTEAFF
J: TRBJ1-6; D: TRBD1; V: TRBV7-3; size: NA; DNA: TGTGCCAGCAGTATTACAGGGGTTTCACCCCTCCACTTT; CDR3: CASSITGVSPLHF
J: TRBJ1-2; D: TRBD1; V: TRBV18; size: NA; DNA: TGTGCCAGCTCAGTACAAACAGGGGGCCTCTACTATGGCTACACCTTC; CDR3: CASSVQTGGLYYGYTF
J: TRBJ1-2; D: NA; V: TRBV5-5; size: NA; DNA: TGTGCCAGCAGCACGGGAGCTAACTATGGCTACACCTTC; CDR3: CASSTGANYGYTF
J: TRBJ2-6; D: NA; V: TRBV2; size: NA; DNA: TGTGCCAGCATAAAGTACAGCTCTGGGGCCAACGTCCTGACTTTC; CDR3: CASIKYSSGANVLTF
J: TRBJ2-6; D: NA; V: TRBV27; size: NA; DNA: TGTGCCAGCAGCCCCGACATCTCTGGGGCCAACGTCCTGACTTTC; CDR3: CASSPDISGANVLTF
J: TRBJ2-4; D: NA; V: TRBV15; size: NA; DNA: TGTGCCACCAGCAGAGATCTTGGGGGGGCAGATGCAAACTTC; CDR3: CATSRDLGGADANF
J: TRBJ1-3; D: NA; V: TRBV2; size: NA; DNA: TGTGCCAGCAGAGAGACAGGAGGTGGAAACACCATATATTTT; CDR3: CASRETGGGNTIYF
J: TRBJ2-4; D: NA; V: TRBV5-1; size: NA; DNA: TGCGCCAGCAGCTTGGTGCCCTTACCCGACGTTGGAGGCAAAAACATTCAGTACTTC; CDR3: CASSLVPLPDVGGKNIQYF
J: TRBJ2-7; D: NA; V: TRBV11-2; size: NA; DNA: TGTGCCAGCAGCCTTGCGGGGCCGAATTACGAGCAGTACTTC; CDR3: CASSLAGPNYEQYF